One sample yielded the 29 T cell receptor beta chains listed below, sequenced in a study of blood T cell repertoires in COVID-19. Libraries were prepared by immunoSEQ multiplex PCR; TCRdb keeps only in-frame clonotypes and omits some of them. The sample has over 200,000 clones, 84% seen once. Specimen: PBMCs or T cells enriched from blood (not recorded which). The receptors here all came from a woman aged 40-49 years who had recovered from COVID-19.

The gene calls are TRBV2 and TRBJ2-7; TRBD2 matches 11 bases. CDR1 SNHLY and CDR2 FYNNEI come from the germline V gene. J lost 2 bases, V lost 7 bases, and 4 bases had no gene match. The CDR3 runs 14 residues. CDR3 sequence (DNA): TGTGCCAGCACCTCACTAGCGGGGGCCTACGAGCAGTACTTC. Translation: CASTSLAGAYEQYF.

The chain recombines TRBV2 with TRBJ2-6; D not resolved. The CDR3 covers 15 residues. Germline V gives CDR1 SNHLY, CDR2 FYNNEI. V lost 1 base, J lost 1 base, and 5 bases lay in between. In DNA, the CDR3 is TGTGCCAGCAGTGAAGTTGAGTCTGGGGCCAACGTCCTGACTTTC. It codes for CASSEVESGANVLTF.

Here the CDR3 reads CAWSPTRGSTDTQYF. The CDR3 bases are TGTGCCTGGAGTCCTACTCGAGGGAGCACAGATACGCAGTATTTT. The V and J genes are TRBV30 and TRBJ2-3; weak D call: TRBD2 (5 bases). Trimming left V 2 bases short and J 0 bases short, with 12 bases between. This CDR3 has 15 residues. Germline V lookup: CDR1 GTSNPN, CDR2 SVGIG (reference sequence).

V usage is TRBV28 and J usage is TRBJ2-7, with 9 bases lining up with TRBD1. The CDR3 contains 14 residues. With 5 bases clipped from V and 4 bases from J, the junction kept 6 bases outside the gene matches. CDR1 MDHEN and CDR2 SYDVKM come from the germline V gene. CDR3 loop: CASSAWDRAYEQYF. CDR3 DNA sequence: TGTGCCAGCAGTGCGTGGGACAGGGCTTACGAGCAGTACTTC.

The chain carries TRBV27 and TRBJ1-2; 10 bases match TRBD1. Germline V gives CDR1 MNHEY, CDR2 SMNVEV (reference sequence). The CDR3 runs 15 residues. V gave up 6 bases and J gave up 7 bases; unmatched junction bases: 11. The CDR3 is CASSRGGQGRSGYTF. The CDR3 DNA is TGTGCCAGCAGCCGCGGGGGACAGGGGAGAAGTGGCTACACCTTC.

The rearrangement joins TRBV15 to TRBJ2-6; a weak D match, TRBD2 (5 bases). Germline V gives CDR1 LNHNV, CDR2 YYDKDF (reference sequence). The CDR3 is made up of 18 amino acids. Deletions cut 0 bases from V and 0 bases from J, with 12 bases between. CDR3 region: CATSRDLAGNSGANVLTF. The CDR3 region has the DNA TGTGCCACCAGCAGAGACCTTGCGGGCAACTCTGGGGCCAACGTCCTGACTTTC.

The CDR3 protein is CALLAGGWDRSYEQYF. CDR3 nucleotide sequence: TGTGCCTTACTAGCGGGGGGTTGGGACAGGTCCTACGAGCAGTACTTC. This sequence joins TRBV30 and TRBJ2-7; 12 bases match TRBD2. Per the germline V gene, CDR1 is GTSNPN and CDR2 is SVGIG (reference sequence). V lost 7 bases to trimming and J lost 1 base; unmatched junction nucleotides: 11. CDR3 length equals 16 residues. The variable domain in full, with the rest retrieved from reference TRBV30 and TRBJ2-7, is SQTIHQWPATLVQPVGSPLSLECTVEGTSNPNLYWYRQAAGRGLQLLFYSVGIGQISSEVPQNLSASRPQDRQFILSSKKLLLSDSGFYLCALLAGGWDRSYEQYFGPGTRLTVT.

The rearrangement links TRBV7-2 to TRBJ1-2, with no clear D. This CDR3 comprises 16 residues. V was shortened by 0 bases and J by 0 bases, with 11 bases between the two germline ends. The germline V gene encodes CDR1 SGHTA and CDR2 FQGNSA. This CDR3 reads CASSLAMAEANYGYTF. CDR3 nucleotide sequence: TGTGCCAGCAGCTTAGCAATGGCAGAAGCTAACTATGGCTACACCTTC.

This clone was counted many times. This chain links TRBV5-1 with TRBJ1-2; possible D gene TRBD1, 5 bases. The CDR3 is 16 residues long. V was trimmed by 3 bases and J by 5 bases, leaving 20 bases between them. CDR1 is SGHRS and CDR2 is YFSETQ in the germline V gene. Here the CDR3 DNA reads TGCGCCAGCAGCTCCCTCGGGCAGGGTGTGGGGTATGGCTACACCTTC. It translates to CASSSLGQGVGYGYTF.

This clone has just one count. This chain links TRBV7-9 with TRBJ2-1; 8 bases map to TRBD2. With V trimmed by 5 bases and J by 8 bases, 11 bases remained unmatched. The CDR3 runs 15 residues. Germline V gene lookup returns CDR1 SEHNR and CDR2 FQNEAQ (reference sequence). The CDR3 bases are TGTGCCAGCAGCCATCGGACTAGCTATTTCGATGAGCAGTTCTTC. Its protein product is CASSHRTSYFDEQFF.

This clone was observed a single time. The chain uses TRBV6-5 and TRBJ2-1, with D possibly TRBD2 on 7 matching bases. Germline loops: CDR1 MNHEY, CDR2 SVGAGI. The V end lost 6 bases, the J end lost 4 bases, and 16 bases lay between the germline ends. The CDR3 contains 15 residues. The CDR3 protein is CASRGGQLLYNEQFF. The CDR3 nucleotides read TGTGCCAGCAGGGGGGGGCAGCTCTTATACAATGAGCAGTTCTTC.

This chain connects TRBV7-2 to TRBJ1-2, with D unclear. The CDR3 is made up of 10 amino acids. Germline V gene lookup returns CDR1 SGHTA and CDR2 FQGNSA. V lost 7 bases, J lost 6 bases, and 6 bases lay in between. The CDR3 bases are TGTGCCAGCACGAGGGATGGCTACACCTTC. Translated: CASTRDGYTF.

Here the CDR3 reads CASSTSRSGYSYNEQFF. CDR3 in DNA: TGTGCCAGTAGTACATCGAGGAGCGGCTACTCCTACAATGAGCAGTTCTTC. The V call is TRBV19, the J call TRBJ2-1, with D possibly matching TRBD2 (5 bases). This CDR3 region has 17 residues. V was pared by 4 bases and J by 0 bases, with 16 bases between. Per germline, CDR1 LNHDA and CDR2 SQIVND (reference sequence).

This chain uses TRBV13 with TRBJ2-4; 7 positions match TRBD2. Germline V gene sequence: CDR1 PRHDT, CDR2 FYEKMQ (reference sequence). The CDR3 is made up of 16 amino acids. V trimming: 3 bases; J trimming: 0 bases; junction bases outside the gene matches: 5. The CDR3 region is CASSFSREAAKNIQYF. CDR3 DNA sequence: TGTGCCAGCAGCTTTAGCCGGGAGGCAGCCAAAAACATTCAGTACTTC.

The V gene is TRBV3-1 (or the pseudogene TRBV3-2), the J gene TRBJ2-4; 7 bases align to TRBD2. The V gene end was trimmed by 3 bases and the J gene end by 6 bases; junction bases not matched to a gene: 5. Germline loops: CDR1 LGHDT, CDR2 YNNKEL (reference sequence). The CDR3 has 14 residues. The CDR3 is CASSHTGEGNIQYF. CDR3 nucleotides: TGTGCCAGCAGCCATACGGGGGAGGGAAACATTCAGTACTTC.

V is TRBV3-1 (or the pseudogene TRBV3-2) and J is TRBJ1-2, with D maybe TRBD1 (5 bases). Looked up from germline, CDR1 is LGHDT and CDR2 is YNNKEL (reference sequence). This CDR3 is built from 13 residues. V shed 1 base and J shed 4 bases, with 7 bases lying between them. The CDR3 nucleotides are TGTGCCAGCAGCCAAGGACAGTCCTATGGCTACACCTTC. It yields the protein CASSQGQSYGYTF.

The chain links TRBV6-2 or TRBV6-3 to TRBJ2-3; the match to TRBD2 covers 14 bases. CDR1 is MNHEY and CDR2 is SVGEGT in the germline V gene. The CDR3 runs to 16 residues. Trimming cost V 5 bases and J 0 bases; bases outside gene matches: 1. The CDR3: CASSRLAGGSTDTQYF. The CDR3 DNA reads as TGTGCCAGCAGTCGACTAGCGGGAGGGAGCACAGATACGCAGTATTTT.

This clone was detected once. V gene TRBV6-5 combines with J gene TRBJ2-1; the D gene is possibly TRBD2 (5 bases). Trimming pared 6 bases from V and 8 bases from J, leaving 11 bases between. Germline lookup yields CDR1 MNHEY and CDR2 SVGAGI. The length of the CDR3 is 12 residues. CDR3: CASRRGRDEQFF. CDR3 sequence (DNA): TGTGCCAGCAGACGAGGGCGGGATGAGCAGTTCTTC.

The CDR3 bases are TGCAGCGTTGAGCGAGCGGGGGTCCGAGAGACCCAGTACTTC. Translating it yields CSVERAGVRETQYF. The chain couples TRBV29-1 to TRBJ2-5; 8 bases line up with TRBD2. V shed 3 bases, J shed 4 bases, and the junction held 7 bases outside the gene matches. This CDR3 has 14 residues. Germline V gives CDR1 SQVTM, CDR2 ANQGSEA.

This chain connects TRBV25-1 to TRBJ2-2; D is uncertain. Trimming left V 0 bases short and J 7 bases short, with 6 bases between. Germline V gene lookup returns CDR1 MGHDK and CDR2 SYGVNS. CDR3 size: 13 residues. CDR3 in DNA: TGTGCCAGCAGTGAATACGCGAACGGGGAGCTGTTTTTT. This sequence encodes CASSEYANGELFF.

The chain has TRBV28 and TRBJ2-7; D perhaps matches TRBD1 (6 bases). Per the germline V gene, CDR1 is MDHEN and CDR2 is SYDVKM. The CDR3 spans 14 residues. Trimming cost V 6 bases and J 1 base, with 13 bases left between them. The CDR3 sequence: CASRGVDSSYEQYF. CDR3 bases: TGTGCCAGCAGGGGGGTGGACAGTTCCTACGAGCAGTACTTC.

In its sample, this clone was seen once. In DNA form, the CDR3 reads TGTGCCTGGAGTCCCGGACAGGGCGTTGGCTACACCTTC. Its protein product is CAWSPGQGVGYTF. The chain has TRBV30 and TRBJ1-2; 8 bases match TRBD1. The junction had 6 bases not matched to a gene; V was cut back by 2 bases and J by 7 bases. Germline lookup yields CDR1 GTSNPN and CDR2 SVGIG (reference sequence). The CDR3 totals 13 residues.

This rearrangement joins TRBV19 to TRBJ1-1; 7 bases are shared with TRBD1. Germline trimming cut 5 bases from V and 1 base from J; bases unmatched to any gene: 4. Germline CDR1 is LNHDA and CDR2 is SQIVND (reference sequence). The CDR3 extends over 14 amino acids. This CDR3 is CASSFRGRNTEAFF. The CDR3 DNA sequence: TGTGCCAGTAGTTTCAGGGGGAGGAACACTGAAGCTTTCTTT.

The rearrangement uses TRBV4-1 and TRBJ2-1, with 13 bases matching TRBD2. The V gene end was trimmed by 4 bases and the J gene end by 0 bases; junction bases not matched to a gene: 3. The CDR3 totals 17 residues. CDR1 MGHRA and CDR2 YSYEKL come from the germline V gene. The CDR3 DNA is TGCGCCAGCAGCCTCGGGACTAGCGGGACCTCCTACAATGAGCAGTTCTTC. This translates into CASSLGTSGTSYNEQFF.

This chain joins TRBV10-3 and TRBJ1-4; D is possibly TRBD1 (6 bases). The CDR3 extends over 13 amino acids. The germline V gene has CDR1 ENHRY and CDR2 SYGVKD. Trimming stripped 11 bases from V and 7 bases from J, with 17 bases between. This chain's CDR3 is CASRTELFEKLFF. CDR3 DNA: TGTGCCTCTAGGACAGAACTCTTTGAAAAACTGTTTTTT.

V gene TRBV5-1 combines with J gene TRBJ2-1; TRBD2 aligns across 10 bases. Germline V gives CDR1 SGHRS, CDR2 YFSETQ. CDR3 length: 15 residues. Trimming cost V 0 bases and J 6 bases; bases outside gene matches: 3. The CDR3 sequence is CASSLVPSGSNEQFF. The CDR3 region has the DNA TGCGCCAGCAGCTTGGTGCCTAGCGGGAGCAATGAGCAGTTCTTC.

Only a few counts were recorded for this clone. The chain uses TRBV28 and TRBJ1-1, with 9 bases that match TRBD1. This CDR3 has 15 amino acids. J lost 6 bases, V lost 2 bases, and 7 bases had no gene match. In germline, CDR1 is MDHEN, CDR2 SYDVKM. The CDR3 region is CASSLLQGAVSEAFF. The CDR3 DNA follows: TGTGCCAGCAGTTTACTACAGGGGGCAGTCTCTGAAGCTTTCTTT.

This clone came up once. The chain uses TRBV9 and TRBJ2-2; perhaps TRBD2 as D (5 bases). This CDR3 is built from 13 residues. V was trimmed by 0 bases and J by 7 bases, leaving 7 bases between them. CDR1 is SGDLS and CDR2 is YYNGEE in the germline V gene. The CDR3 here is CASSVDGDGELFF. The CDR3 DNA is TGTGCCAGCAGCGTAGACGGGGACGGGGAGCTGTTTTTT.

The chain has TRBV7-8 and TRBJ2-1, with 16 bases fitting TRBD2. The germline gives CDR1 SGHVS, CDR2 FQNEAQ. CDR3 length: 18 residues. Germline trimming cut 0 bases from V and 7 bases from J; bases unmatched to any gene: 6. CDR3 sequence reads: CASSLAHGTSGRGNEQFF. The CDR3 DNA is TGTGCCAGCAGCTTAGCGCATGGGACTAGCGGGAGGGGTAATGAGCAGTTCTTC.